One and the same sample provided the 8 T cell receptor beta chains below, sequenced in a study of cytomegalovirus exposure and HLA in healthy donors. Clones were read by immunoSEQ multiplex PCR, and TCRdb kept only the in-frame ones, dropping some. The sample records roughly 120,000 clones, roughly nine tenths being singletons. The sequenced sample was PBMCs. The receptors were sampled from a man aged 18 to 35 in good health and CMV-seropositive.

This clone has more than one count but fewer than ten. This chain links TRBV6-1 with TRBJ1-6, with D unresolved. CDR3 length equals 12 residues. Per germline, CDR1 MNHNS and CDR2 SASEGT. Trimming shortened V by 6 bases and J by 6 bases, and 6 bases separated the two germline ends. CDR3 sequence reads: CASSLPNSPLHF. The CDR3 DNA sequence: TGTGCCAGCAGCCTTCCTAATTCACCCCTCCACTTT.

The rearrangement uses TRBV6-5 and TRBJ2-1, with a possible D match to TRBD2 (5 bases). Germline V gene data show CDR1 as MNHEY and CDR2 as SVGAGI. V lost 6 bases to trimming and J lost 6 bases, with 12 bases between them. This CDR3 has 13 amino acids. CDR3 loop: CASSWEMTNEQFF. The CDR3 coding sequence is TGTGCCAGCAGCTGGGAGATGACCAATGAGCAGTTCTTC.

The CDR3 DNA reads as TGTGCCAGCAGCACCGGGAGCCTAAACACTGAAGCTTTCTTT. Residues: CASSTGSLNTEAFF. This chain connects TRBV11-3 to TRBJ1-1; D is uncertain. Germline CDR1 SGHNT, CDR2 YENEEA. V lost 5 bases to trimming and J lost 2 bases, with 12 bases between them. This CDR3 is built from 14 residues.

This clone was detected only once. This sequence joins TRBV7-2 and TRBJ2-4, with D maybe TRBD2 (5 bases). Germline CDR1 and CDR2: SGHTA and FQGNSA. CDR3 size: 11 residues. The ends were cut back, 8 bases at V and 8 bases at J, with 10 bases in the middle. DNA of the CDR3: TGTGCCAGCCGTTGGGGAGACATTCAGTACTTC. It translates to CASRWGDIQYF.

CDR3 in amino acids: CASSLDPTYEQYF. CDR3 DNA sequence: TGTGCCAGCAGCTTAGATCCTACCTACGAGCAGTACTTC. The chain links TRBV11-3 to TRBJ2-7, with no clear D. This CDR3 has 13 residues. The V end was cut by 0 bases, the J end by 2 bases, with 5 bases between. The V gene's germline CDR1 is SGHNT and CDR2 YENEEA.

As for this clone: In the same sample, other DNA sequences code for this CDR3. The chain couples TRBV5-5 to TRBJ1-3; D remains ambiguous. V gave up 2 bases and J gave up 0 bases, with 9 bases separating them. This CDR3 region has 15 residues. Germline lookup yields CDR1 SGHKS and CDR2 YYEKEE (reference sequence). The CDR3 DNA is TGTGCCAGCAGCTTAGCCGACTACTCTGGAAACACCATATATTTT. This translates into CASSLADYSGNTIYF.

The CDR3 here is CATYPGGGTQTYNEQFF. In nucleotides, the CDR3 is TGTGCCACCTATCCGGGCGGGGGCACTCAAACATACAATGAGCAGTTCTTC. The chain links TRBV5-4 to TRBJ2-1; D might be TRBD2 (7 bases). Trimming removed 9 bases at V and 4 bases at J, with 26 bases between. The CDR3 is 17 residues long. Germline CDR1 SGHNT, CDR2 YYREEE (reference sequence).

V is TRBV7-9 and J is TRBJ2-3, with 7 bases identical to TRBD2. The trim removed 1 base at V and 2 bases at J, leaving 9 bases unmatched. The CDR3 totals 17 residues. Germline CDR1 SEHNR, CDR2 FQNEAQ (reference sequence). The CDR3 reads CASSLGWEGMDTDTQYF. The CDR3 coding sequence is TGTGCCAGCAGCTTAGGGTGGGAGGGCATGGACACAGATACGCAGTATTTT.